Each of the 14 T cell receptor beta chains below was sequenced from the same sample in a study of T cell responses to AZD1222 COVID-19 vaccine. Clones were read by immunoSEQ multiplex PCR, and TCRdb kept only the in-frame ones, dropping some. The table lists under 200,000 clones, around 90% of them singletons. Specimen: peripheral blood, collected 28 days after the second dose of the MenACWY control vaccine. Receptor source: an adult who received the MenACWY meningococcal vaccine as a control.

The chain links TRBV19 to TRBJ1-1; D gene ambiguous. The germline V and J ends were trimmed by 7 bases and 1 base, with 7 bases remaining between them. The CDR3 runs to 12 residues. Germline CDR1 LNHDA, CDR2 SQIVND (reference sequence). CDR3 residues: CASTRRNTEAFF. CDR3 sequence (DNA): TGTGCCAGTACCAGGAGGAACACTGAAGCTTTCTTT.

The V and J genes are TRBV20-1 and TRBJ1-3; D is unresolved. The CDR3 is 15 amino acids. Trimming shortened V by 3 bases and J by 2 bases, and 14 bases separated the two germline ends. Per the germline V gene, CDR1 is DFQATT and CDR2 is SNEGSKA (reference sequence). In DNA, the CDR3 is TGCAGTGCTAGTCACAGCCACGAGGCTGGAAACACCATATATTTT. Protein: CSASHSHEAGNTIYF.

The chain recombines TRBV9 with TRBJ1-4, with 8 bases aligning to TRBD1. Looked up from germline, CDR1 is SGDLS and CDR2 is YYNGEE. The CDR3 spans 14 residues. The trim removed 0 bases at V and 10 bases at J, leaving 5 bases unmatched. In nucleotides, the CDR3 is TGTGCCAGCAGCGTAGAAACAGGGGGAGGAAAACTGTTTTTT. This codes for CASSVETGGGKLFF.

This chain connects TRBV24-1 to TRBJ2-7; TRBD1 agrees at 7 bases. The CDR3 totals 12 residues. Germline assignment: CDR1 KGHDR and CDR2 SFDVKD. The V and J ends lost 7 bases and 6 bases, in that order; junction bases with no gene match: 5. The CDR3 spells CATRTGVGEQYF. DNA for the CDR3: TGTGCCACCAGAACAGGGGTTGGCGAGCAGTACTTC.

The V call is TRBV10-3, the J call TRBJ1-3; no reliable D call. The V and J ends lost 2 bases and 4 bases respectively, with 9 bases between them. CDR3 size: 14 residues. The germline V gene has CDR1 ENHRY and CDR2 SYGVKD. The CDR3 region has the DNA TGTGCCATCAGTGAGCGAACAGCCGGAAACACCATATATTTT. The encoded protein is CAISERTAGNTIYF.

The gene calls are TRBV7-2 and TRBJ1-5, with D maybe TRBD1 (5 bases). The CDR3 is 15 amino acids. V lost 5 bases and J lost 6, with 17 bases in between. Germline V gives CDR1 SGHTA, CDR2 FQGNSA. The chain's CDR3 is CASSVTGSGGQPQHF. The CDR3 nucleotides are TGTGCCAGCAGCGTGACGGGGTCTGGGGGTCAGCCCCAGCATTTT.

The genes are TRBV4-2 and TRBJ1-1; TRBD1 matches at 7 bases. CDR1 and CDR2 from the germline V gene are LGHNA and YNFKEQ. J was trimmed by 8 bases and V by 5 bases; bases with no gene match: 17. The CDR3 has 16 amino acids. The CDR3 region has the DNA TGTGCCAGCAGCGCAACCCCCCGCGGCAGGGGGGTCGAAGCTTTCTTT. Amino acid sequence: CASSATPRGRGVEAFF.

This CDR3 is CARRRAGPFYLAKNIQYF. Written as DNA, the CDR3 is TGTGCCAGGAGACGAGCGGGACCTTTTTATCTAGCCAAAAACATTCAGTACTTC. V is TRBV28 and J is TRBJ2-4; 7 bases map to TRBD2. The CDR3 totals 18 residues. CDR1 is MDHEN, CDR2 SYDVKM, per germline. The J segment lost 0 bases and the V segment lost 9 bases, leaving 17 bases of the junction unmatched.

CDR3 sequence (DNA): TGTGCCAGCAGCCACTTGGGGGGGTTTAGAGAGCAGTACTTC. Amino acid sequence: CASSHLGGFREQYF. The genes are TRBV3-1 (or the pseudogene TRBV3-2) and TRBJ2-7, with 7 bases lining up with TRBD2. V lost 3 bases to trimming and J lost 7 bases; unmatched junction nucleotides: 9. In germline, CDR1 is LGHDT, CDR2 YNNKEL (reference sequence). This CDR3 has 14 residues.

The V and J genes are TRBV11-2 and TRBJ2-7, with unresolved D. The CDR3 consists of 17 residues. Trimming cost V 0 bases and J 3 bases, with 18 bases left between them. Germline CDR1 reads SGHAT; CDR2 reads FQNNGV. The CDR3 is CASSLEFRRSAHYEQYF. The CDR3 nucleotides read TGTGCCAGCAGCTTAGAGTTCCGGCGGAGCGCCCACTACGAGCAGTACTTC.

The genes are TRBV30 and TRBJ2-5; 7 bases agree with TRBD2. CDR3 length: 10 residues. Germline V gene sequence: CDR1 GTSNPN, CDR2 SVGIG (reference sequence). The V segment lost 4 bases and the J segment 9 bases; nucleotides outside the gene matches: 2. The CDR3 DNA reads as TGTGCCTGGAAACGGGAGGCCCAGTACTTC. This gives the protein CAWKREAQYF.

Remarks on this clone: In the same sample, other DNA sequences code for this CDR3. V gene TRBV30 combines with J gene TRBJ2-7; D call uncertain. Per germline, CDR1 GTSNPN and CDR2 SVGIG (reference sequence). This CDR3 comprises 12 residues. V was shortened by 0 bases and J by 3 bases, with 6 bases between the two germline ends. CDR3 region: CAWSVLSYEQYF. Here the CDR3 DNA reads TGTGCCTGGAGTGTACTGAGCTACGAGCAGTACTTC.

CDR3 region: CASSPVGGTEAFF. The DNA of the CDR3 is TGCGCCAGCAGCCCGGTCGGCGGAACTGAAGCTTTCTTT. This rearrangement joins TRBV5-1 to TRBJ1-1; D is undetermined. V was clipped by 4 bases and J by 5 bases, with 12 bases between them. The CDR3 loop spans 13 amino acids. From germline, CDR1 is SGHRS and CDR2 YFSETQ.

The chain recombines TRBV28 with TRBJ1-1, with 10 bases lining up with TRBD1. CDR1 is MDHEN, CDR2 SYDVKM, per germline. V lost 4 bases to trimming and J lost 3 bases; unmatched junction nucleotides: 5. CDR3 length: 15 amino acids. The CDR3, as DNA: TGTGCCAGCAGTTGGGGACAGGGGCTATACACTGAAGCTTTCTTT. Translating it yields CASSWGQGLYTEAFF.